This TCR beta chain was sequenced in a study of T-cell memory formation after mild COVID-19. Looking at the study overall: TCR clusters were mostly confined to one donor each. Study results and limitations: The appearance of some responding clones in pre-infection memory suggested that cross-reactive memory joined.

This clonotype came up once. The antigen is unknown. Germline V CDR1 and CDR2: MNHEY, SVGAGI. The CDR3 runs 16 residues. V lost 0 bases, J lost 4 bases, and 15 bases lay in between. TCRdb recomputed calls from the 5' RACE reads with MiXCR, one row per CDR3 protein. The sample lists about 560,000 distinct CDR3 sequences, approximately 21% occurring once. Sequences were obtained from PBMCs or a T cell subset sorted from them (not recorded which). This receptor was identified in an adult woman who had mild COVID-19 (a few samples of this study predate the infection). Cell type and time point are not known. The V and J genes are TRBV6-5 and TRBJ1-2; no definite D call. The DNA for the CDR3 is TGTGCCAGCAGTTACTCGACGGCTTCAACGTTCTATGGCTACACCTTC. Protein product: CASSYSTASTFYGYTF.